Listed here are 21 T cell receptor beta chains from one sample, sequenced in a study of regulatory T cells in long-lasting Graves disease. The sample's time point: newly diagnosed GD, antithyroid drugs for less than 3 months. PBMC RNA was the source of the TCR library. The TCR beta library used iRepertoire HTBI primers with Arm-PCR amplification of CDR3. TCRdb re-called the multiplex PCR reads with MiXCR, one entry per CDR3 protein. The sample has 450,000 to 600,000 distinct CDR3 sequences; 15% to 20% are singletons. The data also belong to a second study, concerning T cells in Graves' hyperthyroidism and ophthalmopathy.

The sample consisted of peripheral blood mononuclear cells (PBMCs), taken at new diagnosis, from a patient treated with antithyroid drugs. The receptors stem from a man in his forties with Graves disease.

This clonotype was seen more than once but under ten times. The gene calls are TRBV30 and TRBJ1-6; D ambiguous. There are 16 residues in the CDR3. V was clipped by 2 bases and J by 0 bases, with 11 bases between them. Germline V gene lookup returns CDR1 GTSNPN and CDR2 SVGIG (reference sequence). The CDR3, as DNA: TGTGCCTGGAGTTGGGCAGCGAGCTCCTATAATTCACCCCTCCACTTT. As protein: CAWSWAASSYNSPLHF. Full variable domain (remainder filled in from reference TRBV30 and TRBJ1-6): SQTIHQWPATLVQPVGSPLSLECTVEGTSNPNLYWYRQAAGRGLQLLFYSVGIGQISSEVPQNLSASRPQDRQFILSSKKLLLSDSGFYLCAWSWAASSYNSPLHFGNGTRLTVT.

This clonotype was counted ten times or more. The rearrangement uses TRBV7-6 and TRBJ1-4; tentative D call: TRBD1 (6 bases). The CDR3 loop spans 16 amino acids. CDR1 is SGHVS and CDR2 is FNYEAQ in the germline V gene. Trimming stripped 0 bases from V and 8 bases from J, with 16 bases between. CDR3 DNA: TGTGCCAGCAGCTTAGCGCCGGGGGCGTTTGGGGAAAAACTGTTTTTT. This translates into CASSLAPGAFGEKLFF.

This clonotype was picked up a small number of times. This sequence joins TRBV20-1 and TRBJ2-3; D gene uncertain. Trimming took off 0 bases at V and 0 bases at J, with 13 bases between the two ends. The CDR3 is 16 residues long. Germline-derived CDR1 and CDR2 are DFQATT and SNEGSKA (reference sequence). In DNA form, the CDR3 reads TGCAGTGCTAGAGATTGGCCTAGGAAAAGCACAGATACGCAGTATTTT. Amino acid sequence: CSARDWPRKSTDTQYF.

This clonotype was counted at least ten times. This chain joins TRBV7-8 and TRBJ2-5; TRBD2 is a possible D gene (6 bases). V gave up 4 bases and J gave up 4 bases, with 19 bases separating them. The CDR3 is 16 amino acids. CDR1 and CDR2 (germline): SGHVS, FQNEAQ. CDR3: CASSSQPGPAGETQYF. CDR3 coding DNA: TGTGCCAGCAGCTCCCAGCCGGGACCAGCGGGAGAGACCCAGTACTTC.

This clonotype came up many times. This chain joins TRBV7-9 and TRBJ2-7; D call uncertain. Germline CDR1 and CDR2: SEHNR and FQNEAQ (reference sequence). This CDR3 region has 12 residues. Trimming removed 1 base from V and 4 bases from J, with 5 bases in between. The DNA for the CDR3 is TGTGCCAGCAGCTTAGGTCAGTACGAGCAGTACTTC. Translating gives CASSLGQYEQYF.

CDR3 loop: CASSSASVQPQHF. The CDR3 DNA reads TGTGCCAGCAGTTCCGCCAGCGTTCAGCCCCAGCATTTT. V and J are TRBV6-5 and TRBJ1-5, with D hard to call. The V gene's germline CDR1 is MNHEY and CDR2 SVGAGI. The V and J ends lost 4 bases and 6 bases respectively, with 10 bases between them. CDR3 length equals 13 residues.

This clonotype appeared many times. The chain employs TRBV5-1 and TRBJ2-1, with D hard to call. V dropped 6 bases and J dropped 5 bases, with 15 bases sitting between them. The germline V gene has CDR1 SGHRS and CDR2 YFSETQ. The CDR3 length is 14 residues. The chain's CDR3 is CASNRGPTDNEQFF. The CDR3 bases are TGCGCCAGCAACAGAGGACCCACAGACAATGAGCAGTTCTTC.

The chain is built from TRBV5-1 and TRBJ1-2; 8 bases agree with TRBD1. This CDR3 comprises 14 residues. CDR1 is SGHRS and CDR2 is YFSETQ in the germline V gene. V gave up 2 bases and J gave up 8 bases; unmatched junction bases: 8. CDR3 sequence reads: CASSLRQGRGGYTF. CDR3 sequence (DNA): TGCGCCAGCAGCTTAAGACAGGGGAGAGGAGGCTACACCTTC.

This clonotype was observed once. The chain joins TRBV5-1 to TRBJ2-2; TRBD1 aligns across 7 bases. The V and J ends lost 3 bases and 6 bases, in that order; junction bases with no gene match: 14. This CDR3 has 17 residues. Germline loops: CDR1 SGHRS, CDR2 YFSETQ. In DNA form, the CDR3 reads TGCGCCAGCAGCTCGGGACAGCCGCCTCTTGGGGCCGGGGAGCTGTTTTTT. This codes for CASSSGQPPLGAGELFF.

This clonotype was detected many times. The J gene is TRBJ2-7, the V gene TRBV14, with 11 bases identical to TRBD2. V was pared by 4 bases and J by 2 bases, with 4 bases of the junction left unmatched. Germline CDR1 reads SGHDN; CDR2 reads FVKESK. The CDR3 runs to 15 residues. CDR3 residues: CASSRTSGSTYEQYF. CDR3 coding DNA: TGTGCCAGCAGCCGTACTAGCGGGAGCACCTACGAGCAGTACTTC.

This clonotype was seen repeatedly, ten times or more. J is TRBJ1-3 and V is TRBV28; TRBD1 might be the D (5 bases). Trimming took off 6 bases at V and 0 bases at J, with 15 bases between the two ends. The CDR3 is made up of 16 amino acids. Germline CDR1 reads MDHEN; CDR2 reads SYDVKM. This chain's CDR3 is CASSHGTFSSGNTIYF. Here the CDR3 DNA reads TGTGCCAGCAGCCACGGGACGTTTAGCTCTGGAAACACCATATATTTT.

This clonotype was counted once. A read error may explain this, as a much larger clone is one base away. The chain couples TRBV5-1 to TRBJ2-2; TRBD2 agrees at 10 bases. The CDR3 has 15 residues. Per the germline V gene, CDR1 is SGHRS and CDR2 is YFSETQ. CDR3 in DNA: TGCGCCAGCAGCCCTAGCGGGAGCGACACCGGGGGGCTGTTTTTT. Protein: CASSPSGSDTGGLFF. Looking up the rest from reference TRBV5-1 and TRBJ2-2 gives the full variable domain: KAGVTQTPRYLIKTRGQQVTLSCSPISGHRSVSWYQQTPGQGLQFLFEYFSETQRNKGNFPGRFSGRQFSNSRSEMNVSTLELGDSALYLCASSPSGSDTGGLFFGEGSRLTVL.

Many counts were recorded for this clonotype. CDR3 sequence reads: CAWGFGGDNEKLFF. CDR3 in DNA: TGTGCCTGGGGGTTTGGAGGTGATAATGAAAAACTGTTTTTT. The chain couples TRBV30 to TRBJ1-4; D is undetermined. The CDR3 is 14 amino acids. From germline, CDR1 is GTSNPN and CDR2 SVGIG (reference sequence). V lost 5 bases, J lost 4 bases, and 14 bases lay in between.

This clonotype turned up a few times. The genes are TRBV5-1 and TRBJ2-2; 7 bases line up with TRBD2. V lost 3 bases and J lost 0; bases outside the gene matches: 8. The CDR3 is 17 residues long. CDR1 and CDR2 from the germline V gene are SGHRS and YFSETQ. CDR3: CASSSGLTGPNTGELFF. Written as DNA, the CDR3 is TGCGCCAGCAGCTCGGGACTAACGGGACCGAACACCGGGGAGCTGTTTTTT.

This clonotype was observed many times. CDR3 sequence (DNA): TGCAGCGTTGAAGTCGGGCGCAATGAGCAGTTCTTC. Its translation is CSVEVGRNEQFF. The chain is built from TRBV29-1 and TRBJ2-1; unclear D gene. The V end lost 1 base, the J end lost 6 bases, and 7 bases lay between the germline ends. The CDR3 is made up of 12 amino acids. Germline V gene sequence: CDR1 SQVTM, CDR2 ANQGSEA.

This clonotype was counted a few times. The chain employs TRBV6-4 and TRBJ2-3; the D gene is possibly TRBD2 (5 bases). The germline V gene encodes CDR1 MRHNA and CDR2 SNTAGT. This CDR3 has 17 amino acids. The V and J ends lost 2 bases and 0 bases respectively, with 15 bases between them. CDR3 DNA sequence: TGTGCCAGCAGTGACGTTGCAGGAGGCTCTAGCACAGATACGCAGTATTTT. It is translated as CASSDVAGGSSTDTQYF.

The chain recombines TRBV29-1 with TRBJ1-2; D may be TRBD1 (6 bases). The CDR3 spans 14 residues. CDR1 SQVTM and CDR2 ANQGSEA come from the germline V gene. The germline V and J ends were trimmed by 6 bases and 5 bases, with 19 bases remaining between them. This CDR3 reads CSVQIGGGPYGYTF. In DNA form, the CDR3 reads TGCAGCGTCCAAATAGGGGGGGGACCGTATGGCTACACCTTC.

This clonotype was detected many times. This rearrangement joins TRBV7-9 to TRBJ1-1; no definite D call. Per the germline V gene, CDR1 is SEHNR and CDR2 is FQNEAQ (reference sequence). The CDR3 length is 15 residues. V lost 5 bases to trimming and J lost 5 bases, with 18 bases between them. Here the CDR3 reads CASSLGPPGETEAFF. CDR3 nucleotide sequence: TGTGCCAGCAGCCTAGGCCCCCCCGGAGAGACTGAAGCTTTCTTT.

This rearrangement joins TRBV12-3 or TRBV12-4 to TRBJ2-7; a possible D gene is TRBD1 (6 bases). Between the trimmed V and J ends, which lost 6 bases and 2 bases, there was a span of 14 bases. This CDR3 is built from 14 residues. CDR3 DNA sequence: TGTGCCAGCAGCCTACAGGGCTACACCTACGAGCAGTACTTC. Its protein is CASSLQGYTYEQYF.

This clonotype occurred many times. The chain has TRBV7-3 and TRBJ2-7; 10 bases align to TRBD2. In germline, CDR1 is SGHTA, CDR2 FQGTGA. Trimming cost V 2 bases and J 4 bases; bases outside gene matches: 11. This CDR3 contains 17 residues. CDR3 in DNA: TGTGCCAGCAGCTTAGTCCGAACTAGCGGGAAATCTTACGAGCAGTACTTC. Its protein product is CASSLVRTSGKSYEQYF. Based on the CDR3 plus reference TRBV7-3 and TRBJ2-7, the full variable domain is GAGVSQTPSNKVTEKGKYVELRCDPISGHTALYWYRQSLGQGPEFLIYFQGTGAADDSGLPNDRFFAVRPEGSVSTLKIQRTERGDSAVYLCASSLVRTSGKSYEQYFGPGTRLTVT.

This clonotype was recorded many times. The chain is built from TRBV7-6 and TRBJ2-4, with a possible D match to TRBD2 (5 bases). In germline, CDR1 is SGHVS, CDR2 FNYEAQ. The CDR3 is 14 residues long. Trimming took off 5 bases at V and 2 bases at J, with 10 bases between the two ends. CDR3 sequence (DNA): TGTGCCAGCAGCCCTCGAGGGACCAAAAACATTCAGTACTTC. Translating gives CASSPRGTKNIQYF.